The 11 T cell receptor beta chains given below trace back to one sample, sequenced in a study of OX40 agonist ivuxolimab in advanced cancers. Generated by immunoSEQ multiplex PCR, the TCRdb table keeps only in-frame clones and is missing some. The sample has roughly 59,000 clones, over 75% seen once. The sequencing here drew on CD4+ or CD8+ T cells sorted from blood, taken in a trial of the OX40 agonist ivuxolimab. The source of these receptors is an adult with an advanced solid tumor such as melanoma, head and neck, liver or kidney cancer.

This CDR3 is CASSPLGDLAKNIQYF. Here the CDR3 DNA reads TGTGCCAGCAGTCCCCTGGGGGACCTAGCCAAAAACATTCAGTACTTC. The rearrangement uses TRBV28 and TRBJ2-4, with D possibly being TRBD1 or TRBD2 (5 bases each). Between the trimmed V and J ends, which lost 5 bases and 0 bases, there was a span of 14 bases. CDR1 MDHEN and CDR2 SYDVKM come from the germline V gene. This CDR3 has 16 residues.

This clone was detected a few times. V is TRBV5-1 and J is TRBJ2-3; D is uncertain. Germline loops: CDR1 SGHRS, CDR2 YFSETQ. The CDR3 extends over 13 amino acids. V dropped 0 bases and J dropped 4 bases, with 6 bases sitting between them. The CDR3 DNA follows: TGCGCCAGCAGCTTGGCTGGGGCAGATACGCAGTATTTT. Its translation: CASSLAGADTQYF.

This chain connects TRBV5-1 to TRBJ2-7; D gene unclear. The CDR3 length is 11 residues. V was pared by 3 bases and J by 2 bases, with 3 bases between. Germline V gene sequence: CDR1 SGHRS, CDR2 YFSETQ. The CDR3 region is CASSSAYEQYF. The CDR3, as DNA: TGCGCCAGCAGCTCTGCCTACGAGCAGTACTTC.

The rearrangement links TRBV14 to TRBJ2-5; no firm D call. This CDR3 is 12 amino acids long. V shed 3 bases and J shed 12 bases, with 14 bases lying between them. From germline, CDR1 is SGHDN and CDR2 FVKESK. The CDR3 coding sequence is TGTGCCAGCAGCCAGACCCCATTTTCGGAGTACTTC. The encoded protein is CASSQTPFSEYF.

The chain carries TRBV19 and TRBJ1-5, with D perhaps matching TRBD1 (5 bases). Germline V gene sequence: CDR1 LNHDA, CDR2 SQIVND (reference sequence). The CDR3 loop spans 14 amino acids. Trimming took off 4 bases at V and 0 bases at J, with 7 bases between the two ends. CDR3 in amino acids: CASSRDGSNQPQHF. CDR3 nucleotide sequence: TGTGCCAGTAGTAGGGACGGTAGCAATCAGCCCCAGCATTTT.

The chain combines TRBV5-1 with TRBJ1-1; maybe TRBD1 (5 bases). The CDR3 sequence is 15 residues long. V was trimmed by 2 bases and J by 1 base, leaving 12 bases between them. CDR1 SGHRS and CDR2 YFSETQ come from the germline V gene. The CDR3, as DNA: TGCGCCAGCAGCTTAGGTCTTACAGGGAACACTGAAGCTTTCTTT. This codes for CASSLGLTGNTEAFF.

V gene TRBV5-1 combines with J gene TRBJ2-7; no clear D. Trimming pared 5 bases from V and 2 bases from J, leaving 17 bases between. CDR3 length: 15 residues. The germline V gene encodes CDR1 SGHRS and CDR2 YFSETQ. CDR3 DNA: TGCGCCAGCAGACCCTTCTCCGGAGTACCCTACGAGCAGTACTTC. Protein product: CASRPFSGVPYEQYF.

This chain joins TRBV9 and TRBJ2-1; no reliable D call. Germline CDR1 and CDR2: SGDLS and YYNGEE. The CDR3 runs 13 residues. Trimming took off 3 bases at V and 4 bases at J, with 8 bases between the two ends. The CDR3 bases are TGTGCCAGCAGCGCCTATGATTACAATGAGCAGTTCTTC. As protein: CASSAYDYNEQFF.

On this clone: The junction does not match germline at one end; this may be a read error. V is TRBV7-7 and J is TRBJ2-1, with D unclear. The CDR3 is made up of 15 amino acids. In germline, CDR1 is SSHAT, CDR2 FNYEAQ (reference sequence). CDR3 residues: CASSFGPGSYNEQFF. The CDR3 DNA sequence: TGTGCTAGCAGCTTCGGACCCGGGTCCTACAATGAGCAGTTCTTC.

The V and J genes are TRBV21-1 and TRBJ2-7. TRBV21-1 is listed as a pseudogene. The CDR3 has 14 amino acids. In nucleotides, the CDR3 is TGTGCCAGCAGCACACGCAAGGCATTCTACGAGCAGTACTTC. It codes for CASSTRKAFYEQYF.

The chain carries TRBV10-3 and TRBJ2-5; 10 nucleotides line up with TRBD2. V lost 3 bases and J lost 5; bases outside the gene matches: 6. CDR3 length equals 15 residues. Germline V lookup: CDR1 ENHRY, CDR2 SYGVKD. The CDR3 loop reads CAISDSTAGGETQYF. The CDR3 DNA reads as TGTGCCATCAGTGATTCTACAGCGGGAGGGGAGACCCAGTACTTC.